The present T cell receptor beta chain was sequenced within a study of OX40 agonist ivuxolimab in advanced cancers. About the investigation overall: The costimulatory receptor OX40 (CD134) was targeted by ivuxolimab, a fully human IgG2 agonistic monoclonal antibody. Among the roughly 50 dose-escalation patients, some 19 had hepatocellular carcinoma, about 15 melanoma, 9 renal cell carcinoma and 9 head and neck cancer. The monotherapy dose-escalation portion (N of about 50 patients) of the phase I ivuxolimab trial is reported in the paper. Partial responses were achieved by three dose-escalation patients, of whom one had hepatocellular carcinoma and two had cutaneous melanoma. Peripheral TCRbeta sequencing was intended to test whether TCR sequence diversity was altered and clonal T-cell expansion was caused by ivuxolimab. Prior anti-PD-1, anti-PD-L1 or anti-CTLA-4 therapy was permitted, and approximately 39% of dose-escalation patients had received checkpoint inhibitors. Intravenous ivuxolimab was administered to patients every 2 weeks at six dose levels: 0.01, 0.1, 0.3, 1.5, 3 and 10 mg/kg. A male proportion of 75% to 85% and a mean age of approximately 62 years, ranging from about 23 to 79, were recorded for the dose-escalation cohort. Beyond this particular receptor, the publication reports: Antigen specificity was not determined for the clonally expanded peripheral T cells. Low levels of normalized T-cell clonal expansion were also seen in some nonresponding patients. In the 0.1-3.0 mg/kg groups, partial responders had among the lowest normalized peripheral clonal expansion, particularly in CD8+ T cells. Clonal expansion of both CD4+ and CD8+ blood T cells was observed from baseline to week 6 at doses 0.1 to 3.0 mg/kg. After ivuxolimab, expanded clones were on average more numerous among CD8+ T cells than among CD4+ T cells.

Counted from cysteine to phenylalanine, this CDR3 has 12 amino acids. The read is trimmed to its CDR3 DNA, 36 bases read in frame from base 1. The germline V gene (reference sequence) yields GTSNPN for CDR1 and SVGIG for CDR2. V is cut by 2 bases and J by 7 bases, and the space between the germline ends is 11 bases. The trial excluded patients who had a history of autoimmune disease or were on systemic immunosuppression. Peripheral blood for TCR sequencing was drawn from every dose cohort at baseline, at cycle 4 day 1 and at cycle 7 day 1. Samples were obtained from an open-label, multicenter, first-in-human phase I dose-escalation trial of ivuxolimab. Adults with locally advanced or metastatic melanoma, renal cell carcinoma, hepatocellular carcinoma or head and neck squamous cell carcinoma were enrolled in the trial. Before TCR sequencing, CD4+ T cells and CD8+ T cells were sorted from peripheral blood as separate populations.

On this clone: No antigen is known for it. Base qualities are not provided; no much larger clone lies one nucleotide away.

For sequencing of the TCRbeta CDR3 region, genomic DNA was extracted from the sorted cells. The immunoSEQ Assay was used to sequence the TCRbeta CDR3 regions. In TCRdb, the immuneACCESS table is reduced to in-frame sequences with V and J assigned. These tables do not hold every clone; where another copy was compared, an unresolved V gene accounts for under half, and the others remain unexplained. Across this sample there are tens of thousands of clones, with approximately 85% seen only once. The ten largest account for 9.8% of the sample. The starting material was CD4+ or CD8+ T cells sorted from blood, obtained in a trial of the OX40 agonist ivuxolimab. Recombination linked TRBV30 to TRBJ1-2; no D gene is confidently identified. This receptor was taken from an adult with an advanced solid tumor such as melanoma, head and neck, liver or kidney cancer. The sequenced DNA is TGTGCCTGGAGTAAAGTGGGTCGTGGCTACACCTTC. The resulting protein is CAWSKVGRGYTF.